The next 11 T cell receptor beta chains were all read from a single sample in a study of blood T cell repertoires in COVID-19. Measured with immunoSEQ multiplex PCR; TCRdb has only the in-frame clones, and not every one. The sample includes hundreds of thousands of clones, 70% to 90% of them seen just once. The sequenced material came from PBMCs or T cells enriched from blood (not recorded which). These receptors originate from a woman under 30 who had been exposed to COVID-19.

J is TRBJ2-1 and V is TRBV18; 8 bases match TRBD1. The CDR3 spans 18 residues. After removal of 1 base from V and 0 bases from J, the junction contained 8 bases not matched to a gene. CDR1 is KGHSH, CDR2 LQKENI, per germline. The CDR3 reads CASSPLIGQGVSYNEQFF. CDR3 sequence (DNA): TGTGCCAGCTCACCACTAATCGGACAGGGAGTCTCCTACAATGAGCAGTTCTTC.

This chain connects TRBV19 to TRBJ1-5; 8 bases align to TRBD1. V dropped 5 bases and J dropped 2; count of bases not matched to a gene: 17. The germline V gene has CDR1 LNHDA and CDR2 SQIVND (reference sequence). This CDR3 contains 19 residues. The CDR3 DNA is TGTGCCAGTAGTCCCGGAAGAGGCAGGGGGCTGTTGGGCAATCAGCCCCAGCATTTT. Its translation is CASSPGRGRGLLGNQPQHF.

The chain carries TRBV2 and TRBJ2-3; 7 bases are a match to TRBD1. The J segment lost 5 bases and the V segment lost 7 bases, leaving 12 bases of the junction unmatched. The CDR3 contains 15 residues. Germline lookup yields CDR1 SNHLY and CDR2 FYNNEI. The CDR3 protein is CASIQGTFRGDTQYF. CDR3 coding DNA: TGTGCCAGCATACAGGGGACGTTCAGGGGAGATACGCAGTATTTT.

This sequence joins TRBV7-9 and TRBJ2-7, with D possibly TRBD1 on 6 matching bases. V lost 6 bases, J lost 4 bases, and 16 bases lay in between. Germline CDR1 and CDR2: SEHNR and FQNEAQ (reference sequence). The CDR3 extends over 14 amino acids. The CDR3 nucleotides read TGTGCCAGCAGGCTGGACACAGGGACGTACGAGCAGTACTTC. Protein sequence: CASRLDTGTYEQYF.

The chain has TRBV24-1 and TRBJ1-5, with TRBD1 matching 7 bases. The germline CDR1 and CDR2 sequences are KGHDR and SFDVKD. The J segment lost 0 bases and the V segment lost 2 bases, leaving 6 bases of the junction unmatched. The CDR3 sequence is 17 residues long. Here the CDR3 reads CATSDWGTAYSNQPQHF. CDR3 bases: TGTGCCACCAGTGATTGGGGGACAGCTTATAGCAATCAGCCCCAGCATTTT.

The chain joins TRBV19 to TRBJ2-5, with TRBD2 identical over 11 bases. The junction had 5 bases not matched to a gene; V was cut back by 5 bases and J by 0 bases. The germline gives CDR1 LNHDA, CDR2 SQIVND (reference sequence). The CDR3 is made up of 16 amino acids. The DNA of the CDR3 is TGTGCCAGTAGTGGCCGACTAGCGGGGTACCAAGAGACCCAGTACTTC. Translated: CASSGRLAGYQETQYF.

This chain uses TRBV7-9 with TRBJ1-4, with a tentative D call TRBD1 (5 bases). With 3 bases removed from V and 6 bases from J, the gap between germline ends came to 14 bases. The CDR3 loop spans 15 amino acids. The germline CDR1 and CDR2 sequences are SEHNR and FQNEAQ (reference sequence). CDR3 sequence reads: CASSLVDRSHEKLFF. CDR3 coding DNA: TGTGCCAGCAGCTTGGTAGACAGAAGTCATGAAAAACTGTTTTTT.

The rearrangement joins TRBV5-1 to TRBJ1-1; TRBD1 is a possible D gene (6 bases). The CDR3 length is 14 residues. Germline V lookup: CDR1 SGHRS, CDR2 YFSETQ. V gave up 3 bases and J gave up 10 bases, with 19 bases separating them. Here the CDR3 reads CASSWERTSQGAFF. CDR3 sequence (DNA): TGCGCCAGCAGCTGGGAGCGGACATCACAGGGAGCTTTCTTT.

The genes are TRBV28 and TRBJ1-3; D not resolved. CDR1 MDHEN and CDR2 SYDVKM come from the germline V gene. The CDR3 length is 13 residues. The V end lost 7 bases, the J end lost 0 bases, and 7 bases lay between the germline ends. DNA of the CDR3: TGTGCCAGCAAAACCTACTCTGGAAACACCATATATTTT. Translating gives CASKTYSGNTIYF.

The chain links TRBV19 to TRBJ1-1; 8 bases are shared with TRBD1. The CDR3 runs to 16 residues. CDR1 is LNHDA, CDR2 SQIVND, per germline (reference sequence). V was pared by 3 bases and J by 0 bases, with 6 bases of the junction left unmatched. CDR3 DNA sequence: TGTGCCAGTAGTATGCGACAGGGGCGACTGAACACTGAAGCTTTCTTT. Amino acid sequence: CASSMRQGRLNTEAFF. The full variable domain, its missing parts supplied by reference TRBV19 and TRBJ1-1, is DGGITQSPKYLFRKEGQNVTLSCEQNLNHDAMYWYRQDPGQGLRLIYYSQIVNDFQKGDIAEGYSVSREKKESFPLTVTSAQKNPTAFYLCASSMRQGRLNTEAFFGQGTRLTVV.

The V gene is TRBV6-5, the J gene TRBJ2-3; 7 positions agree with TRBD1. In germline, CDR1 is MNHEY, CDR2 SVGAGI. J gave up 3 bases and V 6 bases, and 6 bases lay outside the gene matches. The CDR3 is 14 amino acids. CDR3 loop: CASRPQGLTDTQYF. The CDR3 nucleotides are TGTGCCAGCAGGCCACAGGGGTTAACAGATACGCAGTATTTT.